This TCR beta chain was identified during a study of blood T cells in healthy people across ages (dated by TCRdb to between 2015 and 2016). A note on the overall study: In model experiments, template switching captured roughly one uniquely barcoded TCR beta cDNA molecule for every two T cells. Age-related changes in TCR beta repertoire diversity were measured in the study by deep sequencing normalized with unique cDNA molecular identifiers. Four age groups were formed from the donors: young (average 16 years), middle-aged (around 39), aged (approximately 60) and long-lived (82). To avoid experimental bias, donors of different ages were spread randomly across the sequencing lanes. The study analyzed two additional independent replicas of 1 million unique cDNA reads from the same blood draw for two donors, one aged 18 to 30 and one aged 80 or older. Summary of the overall study and its limitations: A strong correlation was found between observed TCR beta diversity and the percentage of naive T cells measured by flow cytometry. As age increased, observed TCR beta diversity per million T cells dropped in a roughly linear way, and a significant reduction was already evident by age 40. Estimates of total diversity based on one million sequenced T cells were considered lower bounds and underestimates. Compared with the aged group, the long-lived group had more naive CD4+ T cells, fewer expanded clones and increased TCR diversity, suggesting age selection. Because donor CMV infection status was unknown, age-related changes in expanded clonotypes were potentially confounded. Because profiling used bulk unsorted PBMCs, naive and antigen-experienced compartments could not be compared conclusively.

Libraries were made using 5' RACE. Sequencing took place on an Illumina HiSeq 2500. A second PCR of roughly 7 to 11 cycles was performed with a sample-barcoded 5' primer and a J-beta primer mix. A unique molecular identifier was introduced onto each TCR beta cDNA molecule by a template-switch 5' adaptor carrying 12 random nucleotides. Each sample yielded at least 2.5 million CDR3-containing paired-end reads. All of the RNA was converted into first-strand cDNA using the Mint cDNA synthesis kit, with a TRBC-specific oligonucleotide serving as the primer. Following uracil-DNA glycosylase treatment, a first 18-cycle PCR with universal primers M1SS and BC2_uni_R was performed on all cDNA. As for the authors' bioinformatics: Normalization of each sample was performed by random selection of 1 million high-quality reads, each carrying a distinct molecular identifier. Instead of being binned into consensus sequences, reads that shared molecular identifiers were thrown out. MiTCR, with a Q25 quality threshold and the strictest error-elimination algorithm, was used for CDR3 identification, clonotype clustering and error correction. A nonparametric unseen species model using Euler transformation provided a lower-bound estimate of total TCR beta diversity. In TCRdb, the public reads were trimmed at Q25 with fastp and aligned with MiXCR, with productive beta chains retained. All rows with the same CDR3 protein become a single entry with the most common DNA and genes. Clone size and V and J calls follow TCRdb, not the original study. The table for this sample lists 800,000 to 950,000 distinct CDR3 sequences; roughly 34% of them were counted only once. About an eighth of the sample is taken by the ten largest.

The donors were roughly 38 Caucasian individuals from Russia, aged 6 to 90 years, who were systemically healthy. Ten milliliters of peripheral blood were drawn from each donor into EDTA-treated Vacutainer tubes. PBMCs were isolated by Ficoll-Paque density-gradient centrifugation, with at least 6 million obtained per sample. Total RNA, at least 6 micrograms per sample, was extracted from PBMCs with Trizol reagent. For every donor, flow cytometry on a PBMC aliquot measured the percentage of naive CD45RAhigh/CD27high T cells. This clonotype was counted only a few times. The antigen it binds to is not known. Per-base quality was not reported, and no clone a single base away is much larger than it. V is cut by 0 bases and J by 1 base, and the space between the germline ends is 7 bases. For CDR1 and CDR2, the germline V gene lists SGDLS and YYNGEE. From cysteine to phenylalanine, the CDR3 is 15 amino acids long. Only the CDR3 DNA stays, 45 bases, in frame from base 1.

This clonotype was obtained from a man aged 18-30 years in good health. Source material: blood. The V and J segments used are TRBV9 and TRBJ1-4; the D gene is unclear. Here is the DNA: TGTGCCAGCAGCGTAGCTACGAGAACTAATGAAAAACTGTTTTTT. This codes for CASSVATRTNEKLFF.